The 5 T cell receptor beta chains below come from one sample, sequenced in a study of cytomegalovirus exposure and HLA in healthy donors. The primer mix had 60 Vbeta and 13 Jbeta primers. The assay was immunoSEQ multiplex PCR, and TCRdb's table has in-frame clones only and misses some. The repertoire consists of roughly 95,000 clones, with about 80% occurring once and the leading ten covering approximately 5.6%. Sequenced: PBMCs. The receptor source for this set is a man aged 25 to 45 in good health and CMV-seropositive.

This clone was detected a few times. The V and J genes are TRBV9 and TRBJ1-5, with 7 bases identical to TRBD1. The V gene end was trimmed by 3 bases and the J gene end by 4 bases; junction bases not matched to a gene: 7. Germline V gene lookup returns CDR1 SGDLS and CDR2 YYNGEE. This CDR3 is built from 15 residues. The CDR3 sequence is CASSAGDSENQPQHF. The CDR3 DNA is TGTGCCAGCAGCGCCGGGGACAGCGAGAATCAGCCCCAGCATTTT.

This chain connects TRBV7-9 to TRBJ1-2; D unresolved. Trimming removed 0 bases at V and 7 bases at J, with 9 bases between. The CDR3 contains 13 residues. Looked up from germline, CDR1 is SEHNR and CDR2 is FQNEAQ (reference sequence). For the CDR3, the DNA is TGTGCCAGCAGCTTAGCAGGGAGTGCTGGCTACACCTTC. As protein: CASSLAGSAGYTF.

This clone came up a few times. This chain uses TRBV27 with TRBJ2-4; D remains unclear. This CDR3 is 14 amino acids long. V gave up 5 bases and J gave up 0 bases, with 8 bases separating them. Looked up from germline, CDR1 is MNHEY and CDR2 is SMNVEV (reference sequence). CDR3: CASSPILAKNIQYF. The CDR3 coding sequence is TGTGCCAGCAGTCCTATACTAGCCAAAAACATTCAGTACTTC.

This chain uses TRBV2 with TRBJ2-1; D not resolved. Germline CDR1 is SNHLY and CDR2 is FYNNEI. The CDR3 loop spans 15 amino acids. The V end was cut by 3 bases, the J end by 0 bases, with 9 bases between. CDR3 sequence: CASSDWRSSYNEQFF. CDR3 DNA: TGTGCCAGCAGTGATTGGCGGAGCTCCTACAATGAGCAGTTCTTC.

This rearrangement joins TRBV5-1 to TRBJ2-7; 7 bases map to TRBD2. The V gene end was trimmed by 0 bases and the J gene end by 6 bases; junction bases not matched to a gene: 9. Germline V gives CDR1 SGHRS, CDR2 YFSETQ. The CDR3 is 15 residues long. This CDR3 is CASSLGLAVKTEQYF. The CDR3 nucleotides are TGCGCCAGCAGCTTGGGGCTAGCGGTGAAGACCGAGCAGTACTTC.